This T cell receptor (beta chain) was recorded in a study of T cell responses to AZD1222 COVID-19 vaccine. Overall study results and limits: Only a handful of AZD1222 recipients tested seropositive at baseline. The repertoires were collected only after the peak T cell response. Donors were chiefly white British, with a greater number of females, and clonal diversity was perhaps underestimated.

Only in-frame clones appear in the TCRdb table, and some are missing; sequencing was by immunoSEQ multiplex PCR. This table holds 140,000 to 150,000 clones, around 91% found once. The CDR3 consists of 24 residues. The germline V gene encodes CDR1 LNHDA and CDR2 SQIVND (reference sequence). Trimming removed 6 bases from V and 0 bases from J; junction bases left unmatched: 28. Note on this clone: Its antigen is unidentified.

This TCR was recovered from an adult in good health. The chain uses TRBV19 and TRBJ2-2; 10 positions match TRBD2. Here the sequenced sample was peripheral blood, taken on day 0 of AZD1222 vaccination. The chain's CDR3 is CASSITGQVERRLAGDPNTGELFF. The CDR3 nucleotides read TGTGCCAGTAGCATCACCGGACAGGTCGAGAGGCGGCTAGCGGGGGACCCGAACACCGGGGAGCTGTTTTTT.